This T cell receptor (beta chain) was recovered during a study of blood T cell repertoires in COVID-19. On the study more broadly: Italy, Spain and the United States were the sources of the convalescent and acute COVID-19 samples. T cells, B-cell-depleted T cells, or PBMCs supplied cDNA or gDNA.

Original handling: Researchers report that nucleated cell counts were estimated from reference gene primer amplification. Measured with immunoSEQ multiplex PCR; TCRdb has only the in-frame clones, and not every one. The DNA was the basis for D and trimming; V, J and clone size are from that table. The sample holds 140,000 or so clones, more than 75% seen once. The CDR3 extends over 16 amino acids. V lost 6 bases, J lost 2 bases, and 11 bases stayed unmatched. CDR1 and CDR2 from the germline V gene are SNHLY and FYNNEI. The sample taken for sequencing was peripheral blood. This receptor was taken from a man aged 45 to 65 who had recovered from COVID-19. The gene calls are TRBV2 and TRBJ2-3, with 7 nucleotides matching TRBD1. DNA for the CDR3: TGTGCCAGCAGCGACTATGACAGGGCGAACACAGATACGCAGTATTTT. Translating gives CASSDYDRANTDTQYF.